Listed below are T cell receptor beta chains from one sample, sequenced in a study of shared T cell receptors in the human thymus. Libraries were prepared by immunoSEQ multiplex PCR; TCRdb keeps only in-frame clonotypes and omits some of them. This sample carries 650,000 to 950,000 clones, 70% to 90% of them seen once, and the ten largest clones take under 0.012%. These data were also reused for a study on human thymus T cells.

What was sequenced was thymocytes. The receptor set was obtained from a girl under three years old with a congenital heart defect. Each CDR3 is given without its conserved first and last residue.

j_call,v_call,cdr3_aa
TRBJ1-2,TRBV2,ASSEAVLWYGYT
TRBJ2-5,TRBV5-1,ASSILAGGGETQY
TRBJ2-7,TRBV2,ASSEHLKTSSFGHEQY
TRBJ2-7,TRBV28,ASSFVGRQRAAFPYEQY
TRBJ1-5,TRBV11-2,ASSPGQGWSNQPQH
TRBJ1-3,TRBV18,ASSPRGYGNTIY
TRBJ2-7,TRBV5-6,ASSQQGTGARYQY
TRBJ2-1,TRBV6-5,ASSYGPGDYNEQF
TRBJ2-5,TRBV5-1,ASSQDGYQETQY
TRBJ1-2,TRBV6-1,ASSERRQGRDGYT
TRBJ2-5,TRBV28,ASSLPRVETQY
TRBJ1-2,TRBV7-9,ASSLVRGASYGYT
TRBJ2-4,TRBV5-4,ASSSETGELADIQY
TRBJ1-6,TRBV27,ASTKKNRAYNSPLH
TRBJ1-2,TRBV30,AWRWGGGYGYT
TRBJ2-6,TRBV28,ASSPTGSGANVLT
TRBJ1-4,TRBV7-6,ASSLRVGEGEKLF
TRBJ1-2,TRBV6-5,ASSYQQGSYGYT
TRBJ1-2,TRBV28,ASSLYTQYGYT
TRBJ2-1,TRBV27,ASSCPTGVRNFNEQF
TRBJ2-3,TRBV7-6,ASSHEGGGTGTPDTQY
TRBJ2-1,TRBV30,AWSARLAGGNEQF
TRBJ1-2,TRBV7-2,ASSQRTTQPTSNYGYT
TRBJ1-1,TRBV29-1,SVSDRGEGGTEAF
TRBJ2-7,TRBV14,ASSPSKTRRGQRTPEQY
TRBJ2-3,TRBV5-1,ASSLRGTDTQY
TRBJ2-7,TRBV7-2,ASPYPRTEALY
TRBJ2-2,TRBV19,ASTPRRWASGGRINTGELF
TRBJ1-6,TRBV7-2,ASSLNGNNSPLH
TRBJ2-5,TRBV27,ASSIRGLQETQY
TRBJ1-2,TRBV19,ASINRVRSRADGYT
TRBJ1-2,TRBV5-6,ASSLAGDRGFYGYT
TRBJ2-7,TRBV5-6,ASSHPDYLYYEQY
TRBJ2-3,TRBV5-4,ASSFMTDTQY
TRBJ2-3,TRBV4-1,ASSQGPGLPEDTQY
TRBJ2-6,TRBV6-4,ASSDSKGAGANVLT
TRBJ1-2,TRBV19,ASGTGLFYYGYT
TRBJ1-1,TRBV7-6,ASSLAVARGKRAGAF
TRBJ2-3,TRBV12-5,ASGLVRVSGGLVTDTQY
TRBJ2-6,TRBV28,ASSPDRPSGANVLT
TRBJ2-1,TRBV2,ASHSPADGGPYNEQF
TRBJ1-2,TRBV30,AWSPRLPSPYGYT
TRBJ1-2,TRBV11-1,ASSLASNYGYT
TRBJ2-3,TRBV5-1,ASSLRLAGGPTDTQY
TRBJ2-1,TRBV5-1,ASTGVRGGNNEQF
TRBJ1-2,TRBV4-1,ASSQDPAENYGYT
TRBJ2-5,TRBV5-1,ASSFLAGAKETQY
TRBJ2-1,TRBV5-1,ASSLELAARHEQF
TRBJ1-2,TRBV14,ASSLRTGNKPYGYT
TRBJ1-1,TRBV5-6,ASSPPKGRGF
TRBJ1-1,TRBV5-1,ASSVKLNTEAF
TRBJ2-2,TRBV10-3,AISPPRTGGTGELF
TRBJ1-6,TRBV2,ASRGRAGLGSPLH